This T cell receptor (beta chain) stems from a study of cytomegalovirus exposure and HLA in healthy donors. PCR employed 60 Vbeta and 13 Jbeta primers. Only in-frame clones appear in the TCRdb table, and some are missing; sequencing was by immunoSEQ multiplex PCR. The sample is made up of 100,000 to 150,000 clones, and the top ten hold over 1.5% of it. V lost 4 bases to trimming and J lost 3 bases, with 13 bases between them. The CDR3 loop spans 14 amino acids. Germline loops: CDR1 SQVTM, CDR2 ANQGSEA. At collection, donors were nominally healthy, but unrecorded immune exposures were probable. The TCR was taken from a woman aged 35 to 49 in good health and CMV-seropositive. The sequenced sample consisted of PBMCs. The V gene is TRBV29-1, the J gene TRBJ2-1; D gene ambiguous. The CDR3 here is CSVVYSWNYNEQFF. The CDR3 DNA reads TGCAGCGTTGTGTATAGCTGGAACTACAATGAGCAGTTCTTC.